This paragraph reports one T cell receptor beta chain. The record originates from a study of blood T cell repertoires in COVID-19. The participants were between about 18 and 90 years old and came from 24 US areas. TCRdb's table, derived via immunoSEQ multiplex PCR, lists solely in-frame clones and lacks some. This repertoire shows about 210,000 clones, about 76% found once; its top ten account for more than 8.5%. Trimming pared 10 bases from V and 2 bases from J, leaving 18 bases between. The CDR3 spans 16 residues. The germline V gene encodes CDR1 LNHDA and CDR2 SQIVND (reference sequence). The clonotype originates from a woman aged 50 to 60 with acute COVID-19. The specimen sequenced was PBMCs or T cells enriched from blood (not recorded which). The chain uses TRBV19 and TRBJ2-6; D perhaps matches TRBD1 (6 bases). For the CDR3, the DNA is TGTGCCACATCCGGGACACTCGGTACTGGGGCCAACGTCCTGACTTTC. This translates into CATSGTLGTGANVLTF.